These 23 T cell receptor beta chains were all obtained from the same sample, sequenced in a study of T cell repertoires in cytomegalovirus infection. MiXCR was run by TCRdb on the reads, yielding one entry per CDR3 protein. The sample lists 650,000 to 900,000 distinct CDR3 sequences, about 30% occurring once. Antigens for these TCRs are unknown. Specimen: cultured CD8+ T cells from PBMCs, collected from culture after CMV antigen stimulation. The receptor set was obtained from a human donor in good health (CMV status not recorded). Some clones in this sample may be carry-over from other donors' samples.

V is TRBV11-2 and J is TRBJ1-2; D is unclear. The CDR3 runs to 15 residues. In germline, CDR1 is SGHAT, CDR2 FQNNGV. V was clipped by 5 bases and J by 4 bases, with 17 bases between them. The CDR3 region is CASSPENLGLYGYTF. Here the CDR3 DNA reads TGTGCCAGCAGCCCCGAAAACCTTGGACTCTATGGCTACACCTTC.

This clonotype was picked up a small number of times. The J gene is TRBJ1-5, the V gene TRBV27; 7 bases match TRBD1. This CDR3 is 15 amino acids long. Germline assignment: CDR1 MNHEY and CDR2 SMNVEV (reference sequence). Trimming cost V 3 bases and J 5 bases; bases outside gene matches: 7. CDR3 DNA sequence: TGTGCCAGCAGTTTTCTGACAGGGTACGATCAGCCCCAGCATTTT. Its protein product is CASSFLTGYDQPQHF.

In its sample, this clonotype was seen a few times. This rearrangement joins TRBV27 to TRBJ2-1; tentatively, D is TRBD1 or TRBD2 (6 bases each). Trimming left V 0 bases short and J 3 bases short, with 9 bases between. The CDR3 is made up of 15 amino acids. Per the germline V gene, CDR1 is MNHEY and CDR2 is SMNVEV (reference sequence). CDR3 nucleotide sequence: TGTGCCAGCAGTTTATCGGGGGGCTACTACAATGAGCAGTTCTTC. Its protein is CASSLSGGYYNEQFF.

To note about this clonotype: At one end the junction does not follow the germline gene, possibly because of a read error. The chain carries TRBV6-8 and TRBJ2-2; maybe TRBD2 (5 bases). CDR1 and CDR2 (germline): MNHGY, SAAAGT. The CDR3 extends over 13 amino acids. The CDR3 DNA reads TGTGCCAGCAGTTATACGAACACCGGGAAGCTGTTTTTT. Protein: CASSYTNTGKLFF.

As concerns this clonotype: At one boundary the junction diverges from the germline segment, which might be a read error. The chain carries TRBV7-2 and TRBJ1-2; D is unresolved. CDR3 length: 13 amino acids. Germline CDR1 and CDR2: SGHTA and FQGNSA. CDR3 DNA: TGTGCTAGCAGCCACTTATCTAACTATGGCTACACCTTC. Amino acids: CASSHLSNYGYTF.

This chain uses TRBV12-3 or TRBV12-4 with TRBJ1-2, with a possible D match to TRBD1 (5 bases). CDR3 length: 15 residues. V gave up 5 bases and J gave up 0 bases, with 13 bases separating them. CDR3 sequence (DNA): TGTGCCAGCAGTACAGGACAAGTGGCTAACTATGGCTACACCTTC. Translation gives CASSTGQVANYGYTF.

Turning to this clonotype: This could be a read error, since a much larger clone is one nucleotide away. The chain joins TRBV7-2 to TRBJ1-3; D unclear. This CDR3 region has 13 residues. The V end lost 6 bases, the J end lost 8 bases, and 14 bases lay between the germline ends. The germline V gene has CDR1 SGHTA and CDR2 FQGNSA. CDR3 amino acids: CASRLRPGDTIYF. The CDR3 DNA sequence: TGTGCCAGCAGATTGAGACCCGGGGACACCATATATTTT.

A single count supports this clonotype. The V call is TRBV20-1, the J call TRBJ2-2; possible D gene TRBD2, 6 bases. Trimming removed 6 bases at V and 2 bases at J, with 10 bases between. The CDR3 runs to 13 residues. Germline V gene sequence: CDR1 DFQATT, CDR2 SNEGSKA (reference sequence). The CDR3 sequence: CSATDYNTGELFF. The CDR3 DNA reads TGCAGTGCAACGGACTACAACACCGGGGAGCTGTTTTTT.

The V call is TRBV19, the J call TRBJ1-5; D gene unclear. CDR3 length: 14 residues. Germline V gene sequence: CDR1 LNHDA, CDR2 SQIVND (reference sequence). V lost 1 base to trimming and J lost 5 bases, with 9 bases between them. The CDR3 sequence: CASSIAAGYQPQHF. The CDR3 DNA reads TGTGCCAGTAGTATAGCGGCAGGATATCAGCCCCAGCATTTT.

V is TRBV5-8 and J is TRBJ1-1; D gene unclear. The V gene's germline CDR1 is SGHTS and CDR2 YDEGEE. The CDR3 consists of 12 residues. The V end was cut by 9 bases, the J end by 1 base, with 10 bases between. DNA of the CDR3: TGTGCCACGACCCATTGGAACACTGAAGCTTTCTTT. Translation gives CATTHWNTEAFF.

This chain uses TRBV7-2 with TRBJ2-5, with D perhaps TRBD2 (8 bases). V was trimmed by 10 bases and J by 5 bases, leaving 20 bases between them. Germline CDR1 SGHTA, CDR2 FQGNSA. The CDR3 runs 14 residues. CDR3 loop: CANRGRGGLETQYF. In DNA, the CDR3 is TGTGCCAACAGGGGACGGGGGGGACTCGAGACCCAGTACTTC.

V usage is TRBV6-6 and J usage is TRBJ2-5, with 9 bases matching TRBD2. Trimming cost V 6 bases and J 1 base; bases outside gene matches: 12. Germline V CDR1 and CDR2: MNHNY, SVGAGI (reference sequence). There are 17 residues in the CDR3. The chain's CDR3 is CASREFGTSPSQETQYF. Here the CDR3 DNA reads TGTGCCAGCAGAGAATTCGGGACTAGCCCTTCCCAAGAGACCCAGTACTTC.

The chain is built from TRBV2 and TRBJ1-1; 10 bases agree with TRBD1. This CDR3 region has 13 residues. V lost 8 bases, J lost 5 bases, and 5 bases stayed unmatched. Germline values: CDR1 SNHLY, CDR2 FYNNEI. CDR3 in DNA: TGTGCCAGCCGGGACAGGGGTTGGACTGAAGCTTTCTTT. This codes for CASRDRGWTEAFF.

The V call is TRBV20-1, the J call TRBJ1-1; the D gene is possibly TRBD1 (6 bases). The CDR3 has 14 amino acids. The germline CDR1 and CDR2 sequences are DFQATT and SNEGSKA (reference sequence). The germline V and J ends were trimmed by 3 bases and 5 bases, with 16 bases remaining between them. Here the CDR3 DNA reads TGCAGTGCTAGGGCTTCTCGAGGGGGAACTGAAGCTTTCTTT. Translation gives CSARASRGGTEAFF.

The J gene is TRBJ2-7, the V gene TRBV6-2 or TRBV6-3; possible D gene TRBD2, 7 bases. Per the germline V gene, CDR1 is MNHEY and CDR2 is SVGEGT. The CDR3 covers 15 residues. Trimming took 5 bases from V and 1 from J, leaving 15 bases between them. The CDR3 protein is CASSLLGGQSYEQYV. Written as DNA, the CDR3 is TGTGCCAGCAGTCTACTCGGGGGGCAATCCTACGAGCAGTACGTC.

This clonotype has only a few counts. The chain joins TRBV20-1 to TRBJ2-3; D is perhaps TRBD1 (6 bases). The CDR3 contains 12 residues. V dropped 6 bases and J dropped 6 bases, with 13 bases sitting between them. Germline lookup yields CDR1 DFQATT and CDR2 SNEGSKA (reference sequence). The CDR3 nucleotides read TGCAGTGCCCACGGGACAATTGATACGCAGTATTTT. It is translated as CSAHGTIDTQYF.

The sample holds a few counts of this clonotype. The chain couples TRBV4-1 to TRBJ2-3, with a tentative D call TRBD1 (5 bases). Germline V gene data show CDR1 as MGHRA and CDR2 as YSYEKL. CDR3 length equals 15 residues. Trimming removed 4 bases at V and 2 bases at J, with 13 bases between. CDR3 protein: CASSPRRQTTDTQYF. The CDR3 DNA sequence: TGCGCCAGCAGCCCTAGGAGACAGACCACAGATACGCAGTATTTT.

The chain has TRBV6-6 and TRBJ2-7; no firm D call. This CDR3 comprises 13 residues. Germline V CDR1 and CDR2: MNHNY, SVGAGI (reference sequence). With 5 bases removed from V and 6 bases from J, the gap between germline ends came to 14 bases. In DNA form, the CDR3 reads TGTGCCAGCAGTGGTGTACTGGGTTCCGAGCAGTACGTC. Its translation is CASSGVLGSEQYV.

The J gene is TRBJ2-5, the V gene TRBV11-3; 7 positions match TRBD1. The ends lost 5 bases at V and 2 bases at J; junction bases unmatched: 8. There are 15 residues in the CDR3. Germline CDR1 is SGHNT and CDR2 is YENEEA. CDR3 in amino acids: CASSRDPDRQETQYF. DNA of the CDR3: TGTGCCAGCAGCCGGGACCCGGACAGGCAAGAGACCCAGTACTTC.

On this clonotype itself: The junction departs from germline at one end; a sequencing error may be responsible. The chain recombines TRBV7-9 with TRBJ2-1, with TRBD1 matching 7 bases. This CDR3 has 16 amino acids. Germline CDR1 and CDR2: SEHNR and FQNEAQ (reference sequence). Written as DNA, the CDR3 is TGTGTCAGCAGCCCCTCAGGGGGTAGTGCCTACAATGAGCAGTTCTTC. The encoded protein is CVSSPSGGSAYNEQFF.

This chain uses TRBV5-1 with TRBJ1-2; D unclear. Looked up from germline, CDR1 is SGHRS and CDR2 is YFSETQ. Trimming shortened V by 0 bases and J by 7 bases, and 13 bases separated the two germline ends. There are 14 residues in the CDR3. The CDR3 sequence is CASSLAEQVAGYTF. In nucleotides, the CDR3 is TGCGCCAGCAGCTTGGCCGAGCAGGTAGCTGGCTACACCTTC.

V and J are TRBV2 and TRBJ2-3; D gene unclear. Germline V gene lookup returns CDR1 SNHLY and CDR2 FYNNEI. V was cut by 4 bases and J by 1 base, with 12 bases left in between. The CDR3 loop spans 15 amino acids. The CDR3 loop is CASSVDMRGTDTQYF. CDR3 sequence (DNA): TGTGCCAGCAGTGTGGATATGCGAGGCACAGATACGCAGTATTTT.

This clonotype was counted between two and nine times. V gene TRBV27 combines with J gene TRBJ2-7; the match to TRBD2 covers 15 bases. Germline CDR1 MNHEY, CDR2 SMNVEV (reference sequence). Germline trimming cut 5 bases from V and 9 bases from J; bases unmatched to any gene: 5. The CDR3 is made up of 14 amino acids. The CDR3 nucleotides read TGTGCCAGCAGTCCTGGGACTAGCGGGGGGAGGCAGTACGTC. This translates into CASSPGTSGGRQYV.